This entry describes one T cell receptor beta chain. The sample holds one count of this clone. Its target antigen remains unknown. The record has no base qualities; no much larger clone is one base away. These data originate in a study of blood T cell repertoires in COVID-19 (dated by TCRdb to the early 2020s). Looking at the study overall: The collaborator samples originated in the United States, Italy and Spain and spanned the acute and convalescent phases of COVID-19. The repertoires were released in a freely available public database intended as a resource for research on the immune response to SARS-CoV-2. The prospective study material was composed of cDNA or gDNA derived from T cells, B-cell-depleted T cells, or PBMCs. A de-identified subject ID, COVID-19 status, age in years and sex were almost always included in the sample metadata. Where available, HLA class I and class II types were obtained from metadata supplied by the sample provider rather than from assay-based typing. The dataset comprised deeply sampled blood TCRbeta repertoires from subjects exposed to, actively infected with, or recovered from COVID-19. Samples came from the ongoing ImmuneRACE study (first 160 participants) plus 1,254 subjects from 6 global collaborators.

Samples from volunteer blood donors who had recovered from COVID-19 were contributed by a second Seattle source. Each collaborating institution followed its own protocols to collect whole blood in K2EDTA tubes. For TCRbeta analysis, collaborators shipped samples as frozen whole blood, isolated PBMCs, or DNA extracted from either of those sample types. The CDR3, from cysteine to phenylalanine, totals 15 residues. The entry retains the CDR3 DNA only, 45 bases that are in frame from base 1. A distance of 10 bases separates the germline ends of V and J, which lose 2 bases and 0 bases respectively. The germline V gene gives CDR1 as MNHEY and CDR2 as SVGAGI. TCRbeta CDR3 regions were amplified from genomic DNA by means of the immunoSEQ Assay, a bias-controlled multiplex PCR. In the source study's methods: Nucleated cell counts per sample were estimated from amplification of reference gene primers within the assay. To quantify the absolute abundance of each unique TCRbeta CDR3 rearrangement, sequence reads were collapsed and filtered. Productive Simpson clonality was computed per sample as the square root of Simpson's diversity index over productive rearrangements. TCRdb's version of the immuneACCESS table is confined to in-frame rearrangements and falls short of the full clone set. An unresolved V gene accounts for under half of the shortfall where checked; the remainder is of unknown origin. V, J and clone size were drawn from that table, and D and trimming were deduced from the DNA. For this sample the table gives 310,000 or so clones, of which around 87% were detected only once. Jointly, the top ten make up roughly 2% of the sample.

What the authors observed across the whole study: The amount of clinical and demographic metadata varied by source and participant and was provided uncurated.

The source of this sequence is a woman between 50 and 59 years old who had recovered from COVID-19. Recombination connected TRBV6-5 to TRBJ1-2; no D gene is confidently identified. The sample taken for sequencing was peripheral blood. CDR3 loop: CASSYAQVPNYGYTF. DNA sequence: TGTGCCAGCAGTTACGCCCAGGTCCCTAACTATGGCTACACCTTC.